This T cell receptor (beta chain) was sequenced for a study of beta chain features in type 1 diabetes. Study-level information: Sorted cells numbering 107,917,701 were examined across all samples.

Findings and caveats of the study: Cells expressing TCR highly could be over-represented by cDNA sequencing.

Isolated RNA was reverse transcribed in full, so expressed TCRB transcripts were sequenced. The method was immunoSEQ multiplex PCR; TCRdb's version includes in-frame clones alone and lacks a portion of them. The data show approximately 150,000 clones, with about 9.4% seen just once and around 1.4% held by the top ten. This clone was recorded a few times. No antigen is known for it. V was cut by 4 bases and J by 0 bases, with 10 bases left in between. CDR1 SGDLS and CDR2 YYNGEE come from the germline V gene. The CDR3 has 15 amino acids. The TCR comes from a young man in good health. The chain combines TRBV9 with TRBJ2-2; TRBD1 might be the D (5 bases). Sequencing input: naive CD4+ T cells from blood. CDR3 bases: TGTGCCAGCAGCACCCGACAGACGAACACCGGGGAGCTGTTTTTT. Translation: CASSTRQTNTGELFF.